The present T cell receptor (beta chain) was sequenced within a study of T cell changes during pregnancy in multiple sclerosis. TCRdb keeps only in-frame clones here, not all; method: immunoSEQ multiplex PCR. This table has around 88,000 clones, more than 85% appearing once. The CDR3 contains 15 residues. The ends were cut back, 5 bases at V and 0 bases at J, with 14 bases in the middle. CDR1 is MNHEY, CDR2 SVGAGI, per germline. The clonotype was recovered from a female donor with multiple sclerosis, enrolled in a pregnancy study. Sample: peripheral blood, taken in the first trimester of pregnancy. The chain recombines TRBV6-5 with TRBJ2-7; no clear D gene. CDR3 sequence: CASSHNPESSYEQYF. The CDR3 region has the DNA TGTGCCAGCAGTCACAACCCTGAATCCTCCTACGAGCAGTACTTC.